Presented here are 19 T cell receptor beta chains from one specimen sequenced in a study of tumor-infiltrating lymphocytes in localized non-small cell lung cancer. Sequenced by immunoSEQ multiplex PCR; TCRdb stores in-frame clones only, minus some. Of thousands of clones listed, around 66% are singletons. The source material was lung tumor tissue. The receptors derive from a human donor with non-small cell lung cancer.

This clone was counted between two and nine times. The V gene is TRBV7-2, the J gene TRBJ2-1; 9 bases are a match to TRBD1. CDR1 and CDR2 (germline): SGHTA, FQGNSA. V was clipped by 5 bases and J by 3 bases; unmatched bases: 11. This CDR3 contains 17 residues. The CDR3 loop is CASSAYRDRAHYNEQFF. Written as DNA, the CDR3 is TGTGCCAGCAGCGCATACCGGGACAGGGCCCACTACAATGAGCAGTTCTTC.

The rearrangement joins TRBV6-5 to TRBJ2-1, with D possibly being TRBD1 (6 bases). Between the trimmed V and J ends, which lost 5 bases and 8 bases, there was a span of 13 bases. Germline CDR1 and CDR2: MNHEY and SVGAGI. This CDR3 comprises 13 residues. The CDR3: CASSNIGGDEQFF. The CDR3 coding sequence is TGTGCCAGCAGTAACATTGGGGGCGATGAGCAGTTCTTC.

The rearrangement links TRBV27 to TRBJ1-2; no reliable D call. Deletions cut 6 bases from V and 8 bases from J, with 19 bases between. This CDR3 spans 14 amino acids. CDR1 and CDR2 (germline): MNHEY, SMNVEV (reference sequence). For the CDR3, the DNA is TGTGCCAGCAGACCGGACGCTGCCTCGGGAGGCTACACCTTC. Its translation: CASRPDAASGGYTF.

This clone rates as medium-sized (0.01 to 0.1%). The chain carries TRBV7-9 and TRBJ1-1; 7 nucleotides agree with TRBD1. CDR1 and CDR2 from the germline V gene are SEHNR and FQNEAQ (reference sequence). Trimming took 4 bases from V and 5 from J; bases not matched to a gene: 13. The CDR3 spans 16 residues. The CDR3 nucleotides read TGTGCCAGCAGCTCGACATTTACAGGGGAGGCAACTGAAGCTTTCTTT. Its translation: CASSSTFTGEATEAFF.

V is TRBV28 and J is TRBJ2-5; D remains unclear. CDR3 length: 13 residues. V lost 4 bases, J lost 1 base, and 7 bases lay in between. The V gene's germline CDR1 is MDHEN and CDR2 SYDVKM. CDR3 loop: CASSYILQETQYF. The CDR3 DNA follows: TGTGCCAGCAGTTACATCCTCCAAGAGACCCAGTACTTC.

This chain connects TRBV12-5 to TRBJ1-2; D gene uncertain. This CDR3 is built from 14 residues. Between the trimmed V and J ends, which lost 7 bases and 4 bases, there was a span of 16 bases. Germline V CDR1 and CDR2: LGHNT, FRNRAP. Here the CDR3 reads CASASKEGLYGYTF. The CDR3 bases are TGTGCTAGTGCCTCAAAGGAGGGCCTCTATGGCTACACCTTC.

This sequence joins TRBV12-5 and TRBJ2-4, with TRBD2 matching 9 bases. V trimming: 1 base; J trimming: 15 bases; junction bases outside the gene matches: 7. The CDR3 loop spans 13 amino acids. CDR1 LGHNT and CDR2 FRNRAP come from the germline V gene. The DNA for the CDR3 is TGTGCTAGTGGTTTGGATACTGGGACTAGCAGGTACTTC. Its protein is CASGLDTGTSRYF.

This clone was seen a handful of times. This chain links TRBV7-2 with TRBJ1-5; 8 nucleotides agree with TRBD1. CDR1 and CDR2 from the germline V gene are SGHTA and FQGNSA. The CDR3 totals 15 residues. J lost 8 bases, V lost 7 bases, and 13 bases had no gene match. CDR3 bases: TGTGCCAGCAACAGCGGACAGGGCGCTTCAGAGCCCCAGCATTTT. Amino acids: CASNSGQGASEPQHF.

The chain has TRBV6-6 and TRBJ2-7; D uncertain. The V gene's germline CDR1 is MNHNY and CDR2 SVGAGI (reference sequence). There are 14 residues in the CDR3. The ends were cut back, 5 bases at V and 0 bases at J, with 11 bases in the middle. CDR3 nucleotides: TGTGCCAGCAGTCGGCCACCAGTCTCCTACGAGCAGTACTTC. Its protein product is CASSRPPVSYEQYF.

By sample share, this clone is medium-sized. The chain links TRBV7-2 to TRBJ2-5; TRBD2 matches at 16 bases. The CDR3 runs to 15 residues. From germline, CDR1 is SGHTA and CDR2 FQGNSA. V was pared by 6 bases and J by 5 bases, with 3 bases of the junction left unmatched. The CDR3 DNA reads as TGTGCCAGCAGAGAGGGACTAGCGGGGGGGGAGACCCAGTACTTC. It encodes CASREGLAGGETQYF. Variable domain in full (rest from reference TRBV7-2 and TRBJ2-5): GAGVSQSPSNKVTEKGKDVELRCDPISGHTALYWYRQSLGQGLEFLIYFQGNSAPDKSGLPSDRFSAERTGGSVSTLTIQRTQQEDSAVYLCASREGLAGGETQYFGPGTRLLVL.

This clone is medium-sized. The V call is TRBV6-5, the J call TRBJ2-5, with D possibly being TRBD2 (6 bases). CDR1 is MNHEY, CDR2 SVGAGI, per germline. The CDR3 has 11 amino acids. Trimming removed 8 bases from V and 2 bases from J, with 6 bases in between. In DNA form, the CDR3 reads TGTGCCAGCGGGACTCAAGAGACCCAGTACTTC. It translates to CASGTQETQYF.

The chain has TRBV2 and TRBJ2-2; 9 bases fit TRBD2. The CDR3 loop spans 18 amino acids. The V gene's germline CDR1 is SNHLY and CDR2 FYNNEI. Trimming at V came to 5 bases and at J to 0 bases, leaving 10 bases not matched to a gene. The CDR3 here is CASSRVAGAPSNTGELFF. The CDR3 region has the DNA TGTGCCAGCAGTCGGGTAGCGGGAGCCCCGTCGAACACCGGGGAGCTGTTTTTT.

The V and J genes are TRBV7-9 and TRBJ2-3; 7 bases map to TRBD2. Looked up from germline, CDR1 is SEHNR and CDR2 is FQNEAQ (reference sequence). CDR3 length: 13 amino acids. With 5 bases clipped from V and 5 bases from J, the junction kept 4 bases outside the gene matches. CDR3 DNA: TGTGCCAGCAGCCCAGCTAGCGGAGATACGCAGTATTTT. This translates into CASSPASGDTQYF.

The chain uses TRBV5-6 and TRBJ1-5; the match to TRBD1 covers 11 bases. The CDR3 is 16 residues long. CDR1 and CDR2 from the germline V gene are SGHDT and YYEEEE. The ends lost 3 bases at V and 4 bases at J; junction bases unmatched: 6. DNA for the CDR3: TGTGCCAGCAGCTGGACAGGGGGCAGAACGAATCAGCCCCAGCATTTT. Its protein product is CASSWTGGRTNQPQHF.

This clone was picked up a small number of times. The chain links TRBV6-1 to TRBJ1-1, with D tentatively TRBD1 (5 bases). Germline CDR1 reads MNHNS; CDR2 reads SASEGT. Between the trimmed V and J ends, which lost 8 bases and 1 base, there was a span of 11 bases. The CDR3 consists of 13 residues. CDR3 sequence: CASCWTPNTEAFF. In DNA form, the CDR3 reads TGTGCCAGCTGCTGGACACCGAACACTGAAGCTTTCTTT.

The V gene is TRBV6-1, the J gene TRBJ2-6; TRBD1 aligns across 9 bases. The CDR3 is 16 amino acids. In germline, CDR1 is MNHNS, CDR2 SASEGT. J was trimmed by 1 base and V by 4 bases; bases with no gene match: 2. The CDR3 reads CASSGDRDSGANVLTF. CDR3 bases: TGTGCCAGCAGTGGGGACAGGGATTCTGGGGCCAACGTCCTGACTTTC.

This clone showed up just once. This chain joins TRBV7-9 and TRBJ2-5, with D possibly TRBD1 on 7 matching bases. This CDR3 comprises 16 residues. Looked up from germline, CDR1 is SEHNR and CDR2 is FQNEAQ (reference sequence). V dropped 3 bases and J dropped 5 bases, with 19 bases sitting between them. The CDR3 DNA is TGTGCCAGCAGCTTCGGGGGCAGGGGGTCGGAGGAGACCCAGTACTTC. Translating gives CASSFGGRGSEETQYF.

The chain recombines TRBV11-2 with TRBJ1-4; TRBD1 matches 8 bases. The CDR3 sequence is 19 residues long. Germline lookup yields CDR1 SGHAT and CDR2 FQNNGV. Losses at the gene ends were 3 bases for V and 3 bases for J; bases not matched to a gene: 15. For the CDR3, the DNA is TGTGCCAGCAGCTTCCTGATGGGACCGTCAGGGGGCCCTAATGAAAAACTGTTTTTT. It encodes CASSFLMGPSGGPNEKLFF.

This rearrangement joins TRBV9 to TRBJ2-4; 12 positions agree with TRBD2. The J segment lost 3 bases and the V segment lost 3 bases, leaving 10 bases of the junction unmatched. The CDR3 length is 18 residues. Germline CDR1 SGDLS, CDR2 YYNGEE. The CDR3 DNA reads TGTGCCAGCAGCGAGACTAGCGGGAGTGGTTTTGGCAAAAACATTCAGTACTTC. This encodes CASSETSGSGFGKNIQYF.